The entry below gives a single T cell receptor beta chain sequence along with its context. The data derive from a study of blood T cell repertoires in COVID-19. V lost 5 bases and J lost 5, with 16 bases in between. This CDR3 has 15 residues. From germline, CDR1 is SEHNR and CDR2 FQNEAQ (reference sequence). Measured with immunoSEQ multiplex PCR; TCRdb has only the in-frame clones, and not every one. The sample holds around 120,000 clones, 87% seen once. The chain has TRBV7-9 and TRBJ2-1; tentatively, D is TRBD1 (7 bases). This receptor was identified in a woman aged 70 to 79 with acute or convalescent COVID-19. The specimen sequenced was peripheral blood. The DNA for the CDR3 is TGTGCCAGCAGCGGCTGGGACAGCGGGCACAATGAGCAGTTCTTC. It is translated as CASSGWDSGHNEQFF.